The next 3 T cell receptor beta chains were all read from a single sample in a study of T cells in women clearing cervical HPV infection. Here immunoSEQ multiplex PCR was the method, and the copy in TCRdb shows in-frame clones only, minus some. There are more than 40,000 clones in the sample, with 6.5% to 8.5% held by the top ten. Specimen: blood buffy coat. These receptors all come from a woman between 18 and 70 years old with a cervical HPV16 infection that either progressed to CIN3+ or cleared (not recorded which).

On this clone: The CDR3 extends 3 residues past the end of the read, so its final part is completed from the germline J gene. The chain has TRBV28 and TRBJ1-2; no definite D call. The CDR3 sequence is 13 residues long. Germline V gene sequence: CDR1 MDHEN, CDR2 SYDVKM. The V end lost 5 bases, the J end lost 4 bases, and 11 bases lay between the germline ends. Incomplete CDR3 DNA: TGTGCCAGCAGTCCGCGGGGTTTCTATGGC. Its protein product is CASSPRGFYG. The CDR3, in full, reads CASSPRGFYGYTF.

In regard to this clone: The CDR3 goes on 3 residues after the read ends, and that part is filled in from the germline J gene. The genes are TRBV2 and TRBJ2-3; TRBD2 agrees at 9 bases. This CDR3 has 14 amino acids. Germline-derived CDR1 and CDR2 are SNHLY and FYNNEI. CDR3 loop: CASSAGLAAKTQYF. The part of the CDR3 DNA that was read is TGTGCCAGCAGTGCGGGACTAGCAGCTAAGACG.

To note about this clone: The read gets to within 3 residues of the CDR3 end, and the germline J gene fills in the rest. The gene calls are TRBV2 and TRBJ1-1; 11 nucleotides agree with TRBD1. Trimming cost V 4 bases and J 4 bases; bases outside gene matches: 14. The CDR3 is made up of 18 amino acids. Germline CDR1 is SNHLY and CDR2 is FYNNEI. The CDR3 spells CASSGPGQGASKFTEAFF. Incomplete CDR3 DNA: TGTGCCAGCAGTGGGCCTGGACAGGGGGCTTCGAAGTTCACTGAA.